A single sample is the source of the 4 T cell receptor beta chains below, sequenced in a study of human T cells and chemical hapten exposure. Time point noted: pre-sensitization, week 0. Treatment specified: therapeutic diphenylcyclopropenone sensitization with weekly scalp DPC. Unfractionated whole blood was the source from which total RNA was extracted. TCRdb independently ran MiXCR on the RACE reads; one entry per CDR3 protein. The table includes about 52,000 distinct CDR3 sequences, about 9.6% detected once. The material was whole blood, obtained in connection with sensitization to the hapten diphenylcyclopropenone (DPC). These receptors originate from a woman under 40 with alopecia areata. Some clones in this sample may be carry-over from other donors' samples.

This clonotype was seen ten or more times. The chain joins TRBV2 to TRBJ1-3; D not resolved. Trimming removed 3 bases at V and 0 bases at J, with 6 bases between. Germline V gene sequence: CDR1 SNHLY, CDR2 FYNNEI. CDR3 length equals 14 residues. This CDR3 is CASSDVVSGNTIYF. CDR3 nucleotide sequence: TGTGCCAGCAGTGATGTGGTCTCTGGAAACACCATATATTTT.

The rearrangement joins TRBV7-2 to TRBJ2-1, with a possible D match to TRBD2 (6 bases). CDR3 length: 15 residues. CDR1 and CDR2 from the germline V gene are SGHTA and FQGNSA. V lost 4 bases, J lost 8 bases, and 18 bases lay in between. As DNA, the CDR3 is TGTGCCAGCAGCTCCTTTCCGATTGGGGAGGATGAGCAGTTCTTC. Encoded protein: CASSSFPIGEDEQFF.

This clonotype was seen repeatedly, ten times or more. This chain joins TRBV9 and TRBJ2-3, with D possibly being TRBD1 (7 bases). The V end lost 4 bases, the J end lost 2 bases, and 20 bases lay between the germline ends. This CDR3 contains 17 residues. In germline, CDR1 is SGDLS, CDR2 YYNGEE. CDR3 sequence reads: CASSQEGASTATDTQYF. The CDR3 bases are TGTGCCAGCAGCCAGGAGGGGGCTTCAACGGCCACAGATACGCAGTATTTT.

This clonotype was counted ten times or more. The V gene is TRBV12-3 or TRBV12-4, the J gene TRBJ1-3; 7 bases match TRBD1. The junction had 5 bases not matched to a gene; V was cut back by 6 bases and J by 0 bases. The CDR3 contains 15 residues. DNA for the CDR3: TGTGCCAGCAGCAGGGGACAGCTCTCTGGAAACACCATATATTTT. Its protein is CASSRGQLSGNTIYF.